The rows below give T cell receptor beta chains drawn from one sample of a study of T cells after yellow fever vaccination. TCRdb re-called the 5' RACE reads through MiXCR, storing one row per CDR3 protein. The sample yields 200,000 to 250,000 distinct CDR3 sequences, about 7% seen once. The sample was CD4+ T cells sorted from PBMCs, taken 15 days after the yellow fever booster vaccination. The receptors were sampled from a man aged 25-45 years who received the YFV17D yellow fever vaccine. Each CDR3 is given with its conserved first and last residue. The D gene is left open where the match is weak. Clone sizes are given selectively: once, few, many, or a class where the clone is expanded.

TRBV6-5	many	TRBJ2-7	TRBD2	TGTGCCAGCAGTTACCGTCGGGGGGGGGCCGGACGGGTCTTCTTC	CASSYRRGGAGRVFF
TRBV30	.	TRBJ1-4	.	TGTGCCTGGAGTGGGGGCGGGTCAACTAATGAAAAACTGTTTTTT	CAWSGGGSTNEKLFF
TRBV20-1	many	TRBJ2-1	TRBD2	TGCAGTGCTCTCGGGATAGCGGGAGCTTACAATGAGCAGTTCTTC	CSALGIAGAYNEQFF
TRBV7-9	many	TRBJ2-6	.	TGTGCCAGCAGTCCGGACCACTCTGGGGCCAACGTCCTGACTTTC	CASSPDHSGANVLTF
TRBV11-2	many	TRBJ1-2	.	TGTGCCAGCAGCCCCGAGGGGTATGGCTACACCTTC	CASSPEGYGYTF
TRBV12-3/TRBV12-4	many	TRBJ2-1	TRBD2	TGTGCCAGCAGTTTATTTGAGATAGCGGGGTTGGTGTTCTTC	CASSLFEIAGLVFF
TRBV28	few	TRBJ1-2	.	TGTGCCAGCAGTTTACGACCGGACCATGGCTACACCTTC	CASSLRPDHGYTF
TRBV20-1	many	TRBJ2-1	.	TGCAGTGGAGGGGCCACCAATGAGCAGTTCTTC	CSGGATNEQFF
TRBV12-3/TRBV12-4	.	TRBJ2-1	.	TGTGCCAGCAGTTTAGGCGCGGGCAGGGGGGTCAATGAGCAGTTCTTC	CASSLGAGRGVNEQFF
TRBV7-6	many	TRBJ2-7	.	TGTGCCAGCAGTTCCGCTGGCGGCTACGAGCAGTACTTC	CASSSAGGYEQYF
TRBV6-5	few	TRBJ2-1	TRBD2	TGTGCCAGCAGTAACCCATCTAGCGGGAGGGCCTCGAATGAGCAGTTCTTC	CASSNPSSGRASNEQFF
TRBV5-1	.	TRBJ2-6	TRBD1	TGCGCCAGCAGCTTGACCGGACAGGGGTCTGGGGCCAACGTCCTGACTTTC	CASSLTGQGSGANVLTF
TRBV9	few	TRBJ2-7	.	TGTGCCAGCAGCGTAGGGGGAACTGAGGCATACGAGCAGTACTTC	CASSVGGTEAYEQYF
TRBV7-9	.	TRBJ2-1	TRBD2	TGTGCCAGCAGCTTAGTTAGCGGGCCAGAGACTGAGCAGTTCTTC	CASSLVSGPETEQFF
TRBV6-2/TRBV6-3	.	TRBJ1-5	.	TGTGCCAGCAGGGGGACTGCTAAGGGCAATCAGCCCCAGCATTTT	CASRGTAKGNQPQHF
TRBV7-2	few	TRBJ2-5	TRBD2	TGTGCCAGCAGCTTAACGGGAGGGCGAATAGAGACCCAGTACTTC	CASSLTGGRIETQYF
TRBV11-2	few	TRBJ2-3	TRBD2	TGTGCCAGCAGCTTAGATGGGCGCACCACTAGCGCCTCTGTATGGGCAGATACGCAGTATTTT	CASSLDGRTTSASVWADTQYF
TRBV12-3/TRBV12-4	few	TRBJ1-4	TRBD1	TGTGCCAGCAGGACGGGACAGGGTCGGGAAAAACTGTTTTTT	CASRTGQGREKLFF
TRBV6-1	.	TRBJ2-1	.	TGTGCCACCCGGGACGTCAGCTCCTACAATGAGCAGTTCTTC	CATRDVSSYNEQFF
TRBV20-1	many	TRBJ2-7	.	TGCAGTGCTAGAGTAAGTGGCCGGGGCTACGAGCAGTACTTC	CSARVSGRGYEQYF
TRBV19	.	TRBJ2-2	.	TGTGCCAGTAGTAGGACCACTAGATACACCGGGGAGCTGTTTTTT	CASSRTTRYTGELFF
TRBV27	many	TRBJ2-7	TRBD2	TGTGCCAGCAGTCGAACCGGGACTAGCGCGATCAAACCCCACTTC	CASSRTGTSAIKPHF
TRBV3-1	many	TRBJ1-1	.	TGTGCCAGCAGCCAAATAACAGGGAACACTGAAGCTTTCTTT	CASSQITGNTEAFF
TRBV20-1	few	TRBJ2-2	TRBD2	TGCAGTGCTAGAGACCCTAGCGGGCCAACCCATGGGGGGGAGCTGTTTTTT	CSARDPSGPTHGGELFF
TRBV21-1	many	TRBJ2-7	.	TGTGCCCTCCGTTTGGGCAGGGGCTACCGCTCCTACGAGCAGTACTTC	CALRLGRGYRSYEQYF
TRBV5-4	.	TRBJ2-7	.	TGTGCCAGCAGCTTTGGGACTCCGAGCTCCTACGAGCAGTACTTC	CASSFGTPSSYEQYF
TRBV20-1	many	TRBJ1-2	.	TGCAGTGCTAGACCCACGGGAGGGGGGAGTTTCGGCTATGGCTACACCTTC	CSARPTGGGSFGYGYTF
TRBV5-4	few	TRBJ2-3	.	TGTGCCAGCAGCTTGGATGAATCTAGCACAGATACGCAGTATTTT	CASSLDESSTDTQYF
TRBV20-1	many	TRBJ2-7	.	TGCAGTGCTCATTTCGCCTCGGGAGCCTACGAGCAGTACTTC	CSAHFASGAYEQYF
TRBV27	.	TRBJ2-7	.	TGTGCCAGCAGTTCCCTACCGTTGGACCTTTACGAGCAGTACTTC	CASSSLPLDLYEQYF
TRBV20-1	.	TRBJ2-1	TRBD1	TGCAGTGCTAGGTGGGACAGGGCCCAGAGGCAGTTCTTC	CSARWDRAQRQFF
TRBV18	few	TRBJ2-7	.	TGTGCCAGCTCACCTCCTGGAGGGGACGAGCAGTACTTC	CASSPPGGDEQYF
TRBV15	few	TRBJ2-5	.	TGTGCCACCAGCAACAGACAGAGACAAGAGACCCAGTACTTC	CATSNRQRQETQYF
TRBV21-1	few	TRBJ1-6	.	TGTGCCAGCAGCAAACTCCGCCTCGTCCGGGGGGCATTTTCACCCCTCCACTTT	CASSKLRLVRGAFSPLHF
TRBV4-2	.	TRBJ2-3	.	TGTGCCAGCAGCCAAGATGGGGTGCCCTCAGATACGCAGTATTTT	CASSQDGVPSDTQYF
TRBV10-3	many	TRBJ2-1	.	TGTGCCATCAGTGACTTTGGACACCTCAATGAGCAGTTCTTC	CAISDFGHLNEQFF
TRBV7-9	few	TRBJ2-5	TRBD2	TGTGCCAGCAGCCGTGGACTAGCGGGAGGCCTCCAAGAGACCCAGTACTTC	CASSRGLAGGLQETQYF
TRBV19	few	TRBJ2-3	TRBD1	TGTGCCAGTACCCCGACAGGGGTTGGCACAGATACGCAGTATTTT	CASTPTGVGTDTQYF
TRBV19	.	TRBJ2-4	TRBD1	TGTGCCAGTAGTATTCAACAGGGGGGAAGAAACATTCAGTACTTC	CASSIQQGGRNIQYF
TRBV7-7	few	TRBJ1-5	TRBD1	TGTGCCAGCAGCACGGGACAGCTTTATCAGCCCCAGCATTTT	CASSTGQLYQPQHF
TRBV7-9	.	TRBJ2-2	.	TGTGCCAGCAGCTCCACCAAAAACACCGGGGAGCTGTTTTTT	CASSSTKNTGELFF
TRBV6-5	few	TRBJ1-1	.	TGTGCCAGCAGTTACTCGAGGGCAGACACTGAAGCTTTCTTT	CASSYSRADTEAFF
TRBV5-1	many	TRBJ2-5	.	TGCGCCAGCAGCTTGGAAGGCGGTCAAGAGACCCAGTACTTC	CASSLEGGQETQYF